These 21 T cell receptor beta chains originate from one sample sequenced in a study of shared clonotypes between healthy human individuals. Sequencing was performed with immunoSEQ multiplex PCR; in TCRdb, only in-frame clones are kept and a portion is missing. The sample comprises roughly 500,000 clones, 90% to 96% of which are singletons, and 0.055% to 0.075% rests with the top ten. The specimen was naive CD4+ T cells sorted from blood. The subset: CD45RA+ positively selected. The receptors come from a woman aged 25-40 years in good health.

This clone was seen just once. This chain joins TRBV6-6 and TRBJ2-1; 11 nucleotides match TRBD1. CDR1 is MNHNY and CDR2 is SVGAGI in the germline V gene (reference sequence). V dropped 1 base and J dropped 6; count of bases not matched to a gene: 2. The CDR3 has 15 residues. DNA for the CDR3: TGTGCCAGCAGTTACTGGGGACAGGGGGTCAATGAGCAGTTCTTC. It yields the protein CASSYWGQGVNEQFF.

The rearrangement links TRBV5-1 to TRBJ2-4, with D perhaps matching TRBD2 (5 bases). In germline, CDR1 is SGHRS, CDR2 YFSETQ. This CDR3 is 16 amino acids long. V lost 3 bases and J 0 bases, leaving 13 bases between the germline ends. The CDR3 here is CASSSERGRAKNIQYF. CDR3 in DNA: TGCGCCAGCAGCTCCGAACGGGGTAGAGCCAAAAACATTCAGTACTTC.

The genes are TRBV5-8 and TRBJ1-2; D may be TRBD1 (6 bases). V was shortened by 2 bases and J by 7 bases, with 12 bases between the two germline ends. Germline V gene data show CDR1 as SGHTS and CDR2 as YDEGEE. The CDR3 consists of 13 residues. The CDR3 here is CASSFNRAGGYTF. The CDR3 coding sequence is TGTGCCAGCAGCTTCAACAGGGCGGGTGGCTACACCTTC.

Concerning this clone itself: The junction shows a germline mismatch at one end, possibly a read error. The rearrangement uses TRBV5-4 and TRBJ2-7, with D perhaps TRBD2 (7 bases). Germline V gene sequence: CDR1 SGHNT, CDR2 YYREEE (reference sequence). The CDR3 contains 14 residues. CDR3: CASSLDGGPYEQYF. In DNA form, the CDR3 reads TGCGCCAGCAGCTTGGACGGGGGGCCCTACGAGCAGTACTTC.

The gene calls are TRBV28 and TRBJ1-2; TRBD1 aligns across 9 bases. The CDR3 is 15 amino acids. J lost 3 bases, V lost 3 bases, and 5 bases had no gene match. The germline V gene has CDR1 MDHEN and CDR2 SYDVKM. CDR3 nucleotides: TGTGCCAGCAGTTTGGGACAGGGACGGGACTATGGCTACACCTTC. It specifies CASSLGQGRDYGYTF.

As to this clone: The same CDR3 also results from other DNA sequences found in this sample. The chain combines TRBV18 with TRBJ1-3; D gene ambiguous. The ends were cut back, 3 bases at V and 0 bases at J, with 9 bases in the middle. Germline V gives CDR1 KGHSH, CDR2 LQKENI. This CDR3 is built from 15 residues. Written as DNA, the CDR3 is TGTGCCAGCTCACCGGCTGGGAACTCTGGAAACACCATATATTTT. This gives the protein CASSPAGNSGNTIYF.

The chain is built from TRBV28 and TRBJ1-2; no clear D gene. CDR1 and CDR2 from the germline V gene are MDHEN and SYDVKM. The CDR3 covers 11 residues. V was pared by 2 bases and J by 8 bases, with 6 bases between. This CDR3 is CASSLGRGYTF. The CDR3 region has the DNA TGTGCCAGCAGTTTAGGGCGAGGCTACACCTTC.

The chain uses TRBV18 and TRBJ2-7; tentatively, D is TRBD1 (5 bases). CDR1 and CDR2 from the germline V gene are KGHSH and LQKENI. The CDR3 has 15 residues. Trimming took 2 bases from V and 0 from J, leaving 11 bases between them. CDR3 residues: CASSPAGLSSYEQYF. In DNA, the CDR3 is TGTGCCAGCTCACCAGCAGGGTTAAGCTCCTACGAGCAGTACTTC.

This clone was observed once. This rearrangement joins TRBV15 to TRBJ1-1; D not certain. Germline values: CDR1 LNHNV, CDR2 YYDKDF (reference sequence). V was pared by 0 bases and J by 8 bases, with 10 bases between. The CDR3 is 13 residues long. This CDR3 is CATSRDRAGEAFF. The DNA of the CDR3 is TGTGCCACCAGCAGAGATCGAGCGGGAGAAGCTTTCTTT.

The CDR3 sequence is CASSSTSGQETQYF. DNA of the CDR3: TGTGCCAGCAGCTCCACTAGCGGCCAAGAGACCCAGTACTTC. This chain connects TRBV7-3 to TRBJ2-5; TRBD2 aligns across 8 bases. The V gene end was trimmed by 4 bases and the J gene end by 1 base; junction bases not matched to a gene: 2. The CDR3 extends over 14 amino acids. CDR1 is SGHTA and CDR2 is FQGTGA in the germline V gene.

V gene TRBV7-9 combines with J gene TRBJ2-2; D might be TRBD1 or TRBD2, each matching 5 bases. The V gene lost 1 base and the J gene lost 5 bases, with 14 bases spanning the gap. The CDR3 extends over 16 amino acids. Germline CDR1 reads SEHNR; CDR2 reads FQNEAQ (reference sequence). The CDR3 DNA reads TGTGCCAGCAGCTTAGTCTCCGGGACCGGGACCGGGGAGCTGTTTTTT. This codes for CASSLVSGTGTGELFF. The whole variable domain, remainder taken from reference TRBV7-9 and TRBJ2-2, is DTGVSQNPRHKITKRGQNVTFRCDPISEHNRLYWYRQTLGQGPEFLTYFQNEAQLEKSRLLSDRFSAERPKGSFSTLEIQRTEQGDSAMYLCASSLVSGTGTGELFFGEGSRLTVL.

This chain uses TRBV7-9 with TRBJ1-1; D is unresolved. Trimming left V 2 bases short and J 1 base short, with 5 bases between. CDR3 length: 13 amino acids. Germline CDR1 and CDR2: SEHNR and FQNEAQ (reference sequence). CDR3 sequence (DNA): TGTGCCAGCAGCTTAACACAGAACACTGAAGCTTTCTTT. This encodes CASSLTQNTEAFF.

CDR3 amino acids: CASSSWTSTRLDTQYF. The DNA of the CDR3 is TGCGCCAGCAGCTCGTGGACTAGCACCCGCCTGGATACGCAGTATTTT. V gene TRBV5-1 combines with J gene TRBJ2-3; 8 nucleotides agree with TRBD2. V trimming: 3 bases; J trimming: 6 bases; junction bases outside the gene matches: 12. The V gene's germline CDR1 is SGHRS and CDR2 YFSETQ. This CDR3 has 16 residues.

This clone showed up just once. This chain links TRBV10-3 with TRBJ1-2; D ambiguous. V lost 6 bases and J lost 1, with 12 bases in between. Germline CDR1 and CDR2: ENHRY and SYGVKD. CDR3 length: 14 residues. The CDR3 region has the DNA TGTGCCATCAGAGGGTTTGAGGATAACTATGGCTACACCTTC. This codes for CAIRGFEDNYGYTF.

V is TRBV28 and J is TRBJ1-2, with D perhaps TRBD1 (6 bases). Germline-derived CDR1 and CDR2 are MDHEN and SYDVKM. Trimming pared 7 bases from V and 4 bases from J, leaving 16 bases between. This CDR3 has 14 residues. In DNA form, the CDR3 reads TGTGCCAGCACCTTGGGTCAGGGGACCTATGGCTACACCTTC. It encodes CASTLGQGTYGYTF.

The gene calls are TRBV7-8 and TRBJ1-3; TRBD1 agrees at 9 bases. The CDR3 totals 16 residues. CDR1 and CDR2 (germline): SGHVS, FQNEAQ. V lost 5 bases to trimming and J lost 1 base; unmatched junction nucleotides: 6. The DNA for the CDR3 is TGTGCCAGCAGCACCAGACAGGGGGAATCTGGAAACACCATATATTTT. Amino acid sequence: CASSTRQGESGNTIYF.

The genes are TRBV18 and TRBJ2-7, with 7 bases matching TRBD1. Trimming at V came to 5 bases and at J to 2 bases, leaving 3 bases not matched to a gene. The CDR3 consists of 13 residues. From germline, CDR1 is KGHSH and CDR2 LQKENI. The CDR3 reads CASSTDRAYEQYF. The CDR3 nucleotides read TGTGCCAGCTCAACCGACAGGGCCTACGAGCAGTACTTC.

The chain employs TRBV30 and TRBJ1-1; D may be TRBD1 (6 bases). The length of the CDR3 is 13 residues. Trimming cost V 7 bases and J 1 base, with 13 bases left between them. Germline values: CDR1 GTSNPN, CDR2 SVGIG (reference sequence). The CDR3 region has the DNA TGTGCCTCCAACAGGGCCGGGAACACTGAAGCTTTCTTT. Translated, it gives CASNRAGNTEAFF.

The rearrangement links TRBV9 to TRBJ2-2; no clear D. The length of the CDR3 is 16 residues. Germline V gene lookup returns CDR1 SGDLS and CDR2 YYNGEE. Trimming shortened V by 0 bases and J by 2 bases, and 11 bases separated the two germline ends. The CDR3 region is CASSVDGPLNTGELFF. The CDR3 DNA sequence: TGTGCCAGCAGCGTAGACGGTCCCCTAAACACCGGGGAGCTGTTTTTT.

The J gene is TRBJ2-4, the V gene TRBV5-8, with D possibly TRBD1 on 6 matching bases. Per the germline V gene, CDR1 is SGHTS and CDR2 is YDEGEE. V lost 5 bases and J 0 bases, leaving 15 bases between the germline ends. The CDR3 totals 16 residues. The CDR3 nucleotides are TGTGCCAGCAGTCCTGGACAGTCGATAGCCAAAAACATTCAGTACTTC. As protein: CASSPGQSIAKNIQYF.

V is TRBV5-6 and J is TRBJ2-1; no firm D call. Between the trimmed V and J ends, which lost 1 base and 13 bases, there was a span of 12 bases. The length of the CDR3 is 12 residues. The V gene's germline CDR1 is SGHDT and CDR2 YYEEEE. The CDR3 sequence: CASSLQAVDQFF. The CDR3 bases are TGTGCCAGCAGCTTGCAAGCAGTCGACCAGTTCTTC.